This TCR beta chain was observed in a study of Tregs in tolerant kidney transplant recipients. The repertoire was sequenced with immunoSEQ multiplex PCR; TCRdb's copy has only in-frame clones and lacks some. Found here are tens of thousands of clones, less than 90% of them singletons; the top ten hold around 0.38%. Germline-derived CDR1 and CDR2 are SGHVS and FQNEAQ. V was pared by 5 bases and J by 3 bases, with 10 bases of the junction left unmatched. The CDR3 loop spans 15 amino acids. Whole-study results and caveats: Antigen-driven expansion was suggested because donor-specific Tregs expanded more than all Tregs in tolerant patients. Expanding Tregs on activated donor B cells appeared to best identify donor-specific TCRbeta clones.

Comments on this clone: Its matching antigen is unknown.

This specimen was CD4+ T cells from blood, taken before the transplant. This TCR was sampled from a human donor who received a combined kidney and bone marrow transplant. J is TRBJ2-7 and V is TRBV7-8; TRBD2 aligns across 7 bases. The CDR3 region is CASSLRGRDNYEQYF. The CDR3 DNA follows: TGTGCCAGCAGCCTCCGGGGGAGGGATAACTACGAGCAGTACTTC.